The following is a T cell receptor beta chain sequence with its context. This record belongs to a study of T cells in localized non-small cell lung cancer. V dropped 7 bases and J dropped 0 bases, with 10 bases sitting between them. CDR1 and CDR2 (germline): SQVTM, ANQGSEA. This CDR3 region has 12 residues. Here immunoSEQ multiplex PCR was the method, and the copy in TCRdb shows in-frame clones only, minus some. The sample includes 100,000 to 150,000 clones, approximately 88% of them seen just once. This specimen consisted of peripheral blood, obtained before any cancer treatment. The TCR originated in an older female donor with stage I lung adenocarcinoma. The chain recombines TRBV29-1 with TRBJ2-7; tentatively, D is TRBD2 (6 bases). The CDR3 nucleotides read TGCAGCGCTACGGGGGACTCCTACGAGCAGTACTTC. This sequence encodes CSATGDSYEQYF.